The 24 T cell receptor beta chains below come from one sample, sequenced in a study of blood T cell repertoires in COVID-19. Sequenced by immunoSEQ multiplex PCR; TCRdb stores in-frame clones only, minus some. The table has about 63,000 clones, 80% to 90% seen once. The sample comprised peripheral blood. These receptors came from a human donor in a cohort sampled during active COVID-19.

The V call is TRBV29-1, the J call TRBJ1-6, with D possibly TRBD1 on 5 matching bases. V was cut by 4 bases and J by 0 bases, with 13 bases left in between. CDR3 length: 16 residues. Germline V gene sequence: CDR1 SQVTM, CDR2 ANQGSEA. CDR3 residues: CSVVGGRRSYNSPLHF. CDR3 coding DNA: TGCAGCGTTGTTGGGGGGAGGCGCTCCTATAATTCACCCCTCCACTTT. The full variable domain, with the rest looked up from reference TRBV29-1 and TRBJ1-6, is SAVISQKPSRDICQRGTSLTIQCQVDSQVTMMFWYRQQPGQSLTLIATANQGSEATYESGFVIDKFPISRPNLTFSTLTVSNMSPEDSSIYLCSVVGGRRSYNSPLHFGNGTRLTVT.

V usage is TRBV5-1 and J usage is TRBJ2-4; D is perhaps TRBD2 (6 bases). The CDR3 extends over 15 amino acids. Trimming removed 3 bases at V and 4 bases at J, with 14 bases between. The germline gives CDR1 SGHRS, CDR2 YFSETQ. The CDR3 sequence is CASSWGVPPKNIQYF. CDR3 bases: TGCGCCAGCAGCTGGGGGGTCCCCCCTAAAAACATTCAGTACTTC.

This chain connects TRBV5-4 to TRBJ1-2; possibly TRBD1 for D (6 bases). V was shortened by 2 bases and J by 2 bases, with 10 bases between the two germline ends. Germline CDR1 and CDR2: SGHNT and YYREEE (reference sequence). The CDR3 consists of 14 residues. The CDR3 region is CASSFQGQNYGYTF. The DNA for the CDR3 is TGTGCCAGCAGCTTCCAGGGGCAAAACTATGGCTACACCTTC. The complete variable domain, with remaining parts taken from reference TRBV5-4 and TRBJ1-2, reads ETGVTQSPTHLIKTRGQQVTLRCSSQSGHNTVSWYQQALGQGPQFIFQYYREEENGRGNFPPRFSGLQFPNYSSELNVNALELDDSALYLCASSFQGQNYGYTFGSGTRLTVV.

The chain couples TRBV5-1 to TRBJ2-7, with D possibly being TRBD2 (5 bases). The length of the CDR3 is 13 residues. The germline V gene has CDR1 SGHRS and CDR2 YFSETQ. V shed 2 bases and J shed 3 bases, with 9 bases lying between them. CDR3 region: CASSFFRGYEQYF. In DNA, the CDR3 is TGCGCCAGCAGCTTTTTTCGGGGCTACGAGCAGTACTTC. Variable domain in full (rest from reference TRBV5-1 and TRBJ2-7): KAGVTQTPRYLIKTRGQQVTLSCSPISGHRSVSWYQQTPGQGLQFLFEYFSETQRNKGNFPGRFSGRQFSNSRSEMNVSTLELGDSALYLCASSFFRGYEQYFGPGTRLTVT.

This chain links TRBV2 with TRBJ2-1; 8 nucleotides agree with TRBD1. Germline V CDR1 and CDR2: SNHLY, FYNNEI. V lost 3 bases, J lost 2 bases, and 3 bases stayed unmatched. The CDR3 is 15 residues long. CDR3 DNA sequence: TGTGCCAGCAGTGATCTGGGACAGGCCTACAATGAGCAGTTCTTC. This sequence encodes CASSDLGQAYNEQFF. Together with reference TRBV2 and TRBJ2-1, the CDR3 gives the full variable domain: EPEVTQTPSHQVTQMGQEVILRCVPISNHLYFYWYRQILGQKVEFLVSFYNNEISEKSEIFDDQFSVERPDGSNFTLKIRSTKLEDSAMYFCASSDLGQAYNEQFFGPGTRLTVL.

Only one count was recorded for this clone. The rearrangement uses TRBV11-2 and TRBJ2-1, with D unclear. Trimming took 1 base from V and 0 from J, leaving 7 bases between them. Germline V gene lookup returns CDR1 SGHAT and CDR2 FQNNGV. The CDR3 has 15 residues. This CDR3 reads CASSLVRGSYNEQFF. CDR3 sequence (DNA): TGTGCCAGCAGCTTAGTACGCGGCTCCTACAATGAGCAGTTCTTC.

The CDR3 region is CASSFLAGSTDTQYF. CDR3 nucleotides: TGTGCCAGCAGCTTCCTAGCGGGAAGCACAGATACGCAGTATTTT. The chain uses TRBV11-2 and TRBJ2-3, with TRBD2 identical over 9 bases. The CDR3 runs to 15 residues. V dropped 3 bases and J dropped 0; count of bases not matched to a gene: 1. Germline values: CDR1 SGHAT, CDR2 FQNNGV. Full variable domain (outside the CDR3, taken from reference TRBV11-2 and TRBJ2-3): EAGVAQSPRYKIIEKRQSVAFWCNPISGHATLYWYQQILGQGPKLLIQFQNNGVVDDSQLPKDRFSAERLKGVDSTLKIQPAKLEDSAVYLCASSFLAGSTDTQYFGPGTRLTVL.

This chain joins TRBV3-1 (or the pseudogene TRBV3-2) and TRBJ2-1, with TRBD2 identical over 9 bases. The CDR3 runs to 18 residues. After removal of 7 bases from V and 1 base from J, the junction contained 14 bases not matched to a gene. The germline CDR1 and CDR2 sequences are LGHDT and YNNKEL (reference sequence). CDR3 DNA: TGTGCCAGCACCTCCCCAAAATCTAGCGGGGTGTCCTACAATGAGCAGTTCTTC. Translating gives CASTSPKSSGVSYNEQFF.

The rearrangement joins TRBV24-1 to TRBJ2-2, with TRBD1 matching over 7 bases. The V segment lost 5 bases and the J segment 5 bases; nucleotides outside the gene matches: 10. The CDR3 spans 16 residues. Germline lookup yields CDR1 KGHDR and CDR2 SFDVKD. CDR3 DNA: TGTGCCACCAGTGGAGCAACAGGGGTTAGGACCGGGGAGCTGTTTTTT. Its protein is CATSGATGVRTGELFF.

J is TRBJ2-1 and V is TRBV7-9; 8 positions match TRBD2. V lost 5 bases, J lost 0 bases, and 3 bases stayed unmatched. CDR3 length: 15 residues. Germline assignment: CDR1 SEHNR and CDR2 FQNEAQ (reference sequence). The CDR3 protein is CASSRSGSSYNEQFF. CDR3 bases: TGTGCCAGCAGCCGAAGCGGGAGCTCCTACAATGAGCAGTTCTTC.

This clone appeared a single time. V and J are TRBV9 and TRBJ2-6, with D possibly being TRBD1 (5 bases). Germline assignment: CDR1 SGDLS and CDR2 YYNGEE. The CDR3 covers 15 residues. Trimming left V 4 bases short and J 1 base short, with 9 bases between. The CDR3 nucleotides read TGTGCCAGCAGCCCGCAGGGATCTGGGGCCAACGTCCTGACTTTC. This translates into CASSPQGSGANVLTF.

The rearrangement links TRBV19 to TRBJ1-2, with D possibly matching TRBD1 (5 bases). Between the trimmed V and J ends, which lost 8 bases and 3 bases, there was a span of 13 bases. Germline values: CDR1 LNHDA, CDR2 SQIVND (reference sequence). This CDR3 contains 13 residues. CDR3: CASGGMEDYGYTF. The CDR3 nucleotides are TGTGCCAGTGGGGGGATGGAGGACTATGGCTACACCTTC.

CDR3 in amino acids: CASTRLAGGTDTQYF. The DNA of the CDR3 is TGTGCCAGCACCAGACTAGCGGGGGGCACAGATACGCAGTATTTT. The chain carries TRBV6-5 and TRBJ2-3, with TRBD2 matching 12 bases. The germline V gene encodes CDR1 MNHEY and CDR2 SVGAGI. Trimming took 7 bases from V and 1 from J; bases not matched to a gene: 3. This CDR3 contains 15 residues.

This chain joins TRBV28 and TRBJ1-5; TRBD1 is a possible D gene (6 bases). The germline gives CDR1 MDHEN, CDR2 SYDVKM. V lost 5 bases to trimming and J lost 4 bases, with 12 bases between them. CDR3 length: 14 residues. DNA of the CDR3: TGTGCCAGCAGTCTTCCGCAGGGGAATCAGCCCCAGCATTTT. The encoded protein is CASSLPQGNQPQHF.

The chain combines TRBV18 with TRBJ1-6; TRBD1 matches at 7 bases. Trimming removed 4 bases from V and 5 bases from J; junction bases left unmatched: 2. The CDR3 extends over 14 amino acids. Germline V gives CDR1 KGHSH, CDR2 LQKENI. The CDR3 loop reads CASSRDSHNSPLHF. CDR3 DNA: TGTGCCAGCTCACGGGACAGCCATAATTCACCCCTCCACTTT.

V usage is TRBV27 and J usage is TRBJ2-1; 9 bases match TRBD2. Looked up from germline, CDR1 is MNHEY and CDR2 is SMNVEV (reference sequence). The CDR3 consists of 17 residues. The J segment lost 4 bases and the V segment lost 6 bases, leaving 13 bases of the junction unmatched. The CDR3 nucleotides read TGTGCCAGCAGCCCGGGACTAGCACGAATAAATTACAATGAGCAGTTCTTC. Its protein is CASSPGLARINYNEQFF.

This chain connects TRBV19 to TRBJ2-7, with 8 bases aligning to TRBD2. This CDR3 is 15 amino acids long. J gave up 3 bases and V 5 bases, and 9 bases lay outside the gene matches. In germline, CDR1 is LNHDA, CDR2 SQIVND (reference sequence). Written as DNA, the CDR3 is TGTGCCAGTAGTCCTCAACTAGCGGTACTCTACGAGCAGTACTTC. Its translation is CASSPQLAVLYEQYF.

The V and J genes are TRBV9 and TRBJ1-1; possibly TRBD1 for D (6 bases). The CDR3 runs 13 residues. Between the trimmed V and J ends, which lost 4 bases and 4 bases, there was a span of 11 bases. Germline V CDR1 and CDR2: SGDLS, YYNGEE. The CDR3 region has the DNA TGTGCCAGCAGCACACAGGGTGGCACTGAAGCTTTCTTT. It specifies CASSTQGGTEAFF.

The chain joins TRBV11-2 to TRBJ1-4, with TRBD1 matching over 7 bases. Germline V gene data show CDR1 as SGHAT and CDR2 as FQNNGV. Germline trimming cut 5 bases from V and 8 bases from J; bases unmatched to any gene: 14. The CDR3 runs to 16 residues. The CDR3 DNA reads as TGTGCCAGCAGCCTCGGACAGGTTGGAGGGTGGGAAAAACTGTTTTTT. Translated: CASSLGQVGGWEKLFF.

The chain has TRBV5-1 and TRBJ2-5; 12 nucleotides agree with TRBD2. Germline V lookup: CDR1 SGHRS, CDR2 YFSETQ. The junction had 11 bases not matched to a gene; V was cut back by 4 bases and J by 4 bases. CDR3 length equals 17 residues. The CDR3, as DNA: TGCGCCAGCAGCCCCGGACTAGCGGGAACAGGCACAGAGACCCAGTACTTC. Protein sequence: CASSPGLAGTGTETQYF.

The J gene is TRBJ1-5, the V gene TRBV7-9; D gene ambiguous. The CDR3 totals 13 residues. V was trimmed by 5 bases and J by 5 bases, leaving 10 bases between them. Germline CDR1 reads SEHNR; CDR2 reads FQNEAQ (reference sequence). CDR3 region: CASSPGVDQPQHF. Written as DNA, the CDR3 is TGTGCCAGCAGCCCCGGGGTGGATCAGCCCCAGCATTTT.

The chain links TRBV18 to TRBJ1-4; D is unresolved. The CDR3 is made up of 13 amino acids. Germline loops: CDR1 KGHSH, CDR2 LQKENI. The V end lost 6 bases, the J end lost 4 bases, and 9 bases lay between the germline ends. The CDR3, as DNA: TGTGCCAGCTCCAGGTCCATTAATGAAAAACTGTTTTTT. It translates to CASSRSINEKLFF.

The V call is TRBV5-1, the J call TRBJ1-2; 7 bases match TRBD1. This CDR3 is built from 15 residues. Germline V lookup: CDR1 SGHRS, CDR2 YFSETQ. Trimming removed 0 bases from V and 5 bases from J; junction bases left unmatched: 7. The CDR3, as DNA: TGCGCCAGCAGCTTGGCCCCGACAGGGCCTTATGGCTACACCTTC. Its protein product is CASSLAPTGPYGYTF.

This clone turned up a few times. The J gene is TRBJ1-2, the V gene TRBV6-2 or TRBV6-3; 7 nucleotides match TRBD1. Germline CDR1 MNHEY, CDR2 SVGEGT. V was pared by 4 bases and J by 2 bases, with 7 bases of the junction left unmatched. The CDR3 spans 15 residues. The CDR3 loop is CASSLTGFPNYGYTF. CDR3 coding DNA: TGTGCCAGCAGTTTGACAGGGTTCCCAAACTATGGCTACACCTTC.